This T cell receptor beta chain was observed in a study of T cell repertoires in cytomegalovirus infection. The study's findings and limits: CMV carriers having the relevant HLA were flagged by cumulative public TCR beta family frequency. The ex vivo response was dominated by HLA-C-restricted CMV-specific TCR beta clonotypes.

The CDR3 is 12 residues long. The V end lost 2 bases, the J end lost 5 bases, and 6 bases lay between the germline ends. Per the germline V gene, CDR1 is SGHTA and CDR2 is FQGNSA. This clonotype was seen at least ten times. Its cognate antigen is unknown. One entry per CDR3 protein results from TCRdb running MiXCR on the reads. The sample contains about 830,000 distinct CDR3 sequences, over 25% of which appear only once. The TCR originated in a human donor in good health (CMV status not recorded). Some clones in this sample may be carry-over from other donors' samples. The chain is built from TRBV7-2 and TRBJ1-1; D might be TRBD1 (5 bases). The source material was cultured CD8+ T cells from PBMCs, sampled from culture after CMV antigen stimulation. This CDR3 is CASSLWGTEAFF. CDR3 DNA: TGTGCCAGCAGCTTATGGGGGACTGAAGCTTTCTTT.